Listed here are 31 T cell receptor beta chains from one sample, sequenced in a study of blood T cells in healthy people across ages. Next came a second PCR, run for roughly 7 to 12 cycles, which used a sample-barcoded 5' primer along with a J-beta primer mix. TCRdb independently ran MiXCR on the 5' RACE reads; one entry per CDR3 protein. The data contain roughly 1,500,000 distinct CDR3 sequences, roughly 30% of them singletons. Sample: blood. Receptors originate from a woman aged 25-40 years in good health.

The genes are TRBV21-1 and TRBJ2-3. TRBV21-1 is given as a pseudogene. The CDR3 is 15 amino acids. The CDR3 DNA is TGTGCCAGCAGAAACCTATATCGGGAGCCAGATACGCAGTATTTT. As protein: CASRNLYREPDTQYF.

This clonotype was counted ten times or more. The rearrangement uses TRBV20-1 and TRBJ2-7; D is unresolved. Trimming pared 3 bases from V and 3 bases from J, leaving 12 bases between. CDR1 and CDR2 (germline): DFQATT, SNEGSKA (reference sequence). The CDR3 spans 13 residues. The CDR3 DNA is TGCAGTGCTAGGGACCCGGTAGACTACGAGCAGTACTTC. It codes for CSARDPVDYEQYF.

Here the CDR3 DNA reads TGTGCCAGCAGTTTCGACCCATCCTACAATGAGCAGTTCTTC. It codes for CASSFDPSYNEQFF. The rearrangement joins TRBV2 to TRBJ2-1; D is undetermined. V was pared by 5 bases and J by 1 base, with 9 bases between. CDR1 SNHLY and CDR2 FYNNEI come from the germline V gene. This CDR3 comprises 14 residues.

The chain joins TRBV28 to TRBJ2-1, with D perhaps matching TRBD2 (6 bases). Germline CDR1 is MDHEN and CDR2 is SYDVKM. Trimming took 6 bases from V and 12 from J, leaving 24 bases between them. The CDR3 is 15 residues long. This chain's CDR3 is CASSPPGTPRVGQFF. As DNA, the CDR3 is TGTGCCAGCAGCCCCCCCGGGACTCCTCGGGTCGGGCAGTTCTTC.

The chain uses TRBV3-1 and TRBJ2-3; 7 nucleotides agree with TRBD2. Germline assignment: CDR1 LGHDT and CDR2 YNNKEL (reference sequence). V was pared by 1 base and J by 4 bases, with 5 bases of the junction left unmatched. The CDR3 is 15 amino acids. This chain's CDR3 is CASSQAGGNSDTQYF. CDR3 nucleotides: TGTGCCAGCAGCCAAGCCGGGGGGAACTCAGATACGCAGTATTTT.

The chain carries TRBV30 and TRBJ1-1; weak D call: TRBD1 (5 bases). The length of the CDR3 is 13 residues. CDR1 GTSNPN and CDR2 SVGIG come from the germline V gene (reference sequence). V was pared by 5 bases and J by 1 base, with 11 bases between. CDR3: CAWVRGWNTEAFF. As DNA, the CDR3 is TGTGCCTGGGTCCGGGGGTGGAACACTGAAGCTTTCTTT.

The chain employs TRBV30 and TRBJ2-3; D uncertain. The V end lost 3 bases, the J end lost 5 bases, and 15 bases lay between the germline ends. Germline V gene data show CDR1 as GTSNPN and CDR2 as SVGIG (reference sequence). The CDR3 runs 14 residues. CDR3 loop: CAWRAETLIDTQYF. In DNA form, the CDR3 reads TGTGCCTGGAGAGCAGAGACATTAATAGATACGCAGTATTTT.

This clonotype was counted only a few times. The chain carries TRBV28 and TRBJ2-7; D unresolved. Near its end, the DNA agrees better with TRBJ2-5, so the J call may be wrong. This CDR3 has 13 residues. Germline loops: CDR1 MDHEN, CDR2 SYDVKM. CDR3 loop: CASSVLRQETQYF. The CDR3 coding sequence is TGTGCCAGTTCGGTCCTGAGGCAGGAGACCCAGTACTTC.

The chain is built from TRBV5-1 and TRBJ2-1, with 7 bases aligning to TRBD1. The CDR3 totals 17 residues. Germline V lookup: CDR1 SGHRS, CDR2 YFSETQ. The junction had 10 bases not matched to a gene; V was cut back by 0 bases and J by 4 bases. The CDR3 nucleotides are TGCGCCAGCAGCTTGGGGGACCCGGGACAGAGTTACAATGAGCAGTTCTTC. Protein sequence: CASSLGDPGQSYNEQFF. Variable domain in full (rest from reference TRBV5-1 and TRBJ2-1): KAGVTQTPRYLIKTRGQQVTLSCSPISGHRSVSWYQQTPGQGLQFLFEYFSETQRNKGNFPGRFSGRQFSNSRSEMNVSTLELGDSALYLCASSLGDPGQSYNEQFFGPGTRLTVL.

V and J are TRBV2 and TRBJ1-2, with D hard to call. Trimming left V 11 bases short and J 2 bases short, with 12 bases between. CDR1 is SNHLY and CDR2 is FYNNEI in the germline V gene. This CDR3 spans 12 amino acids. CDR3 sequence reads: CAGDGVNYGYTF. In DNA form, the CDR3 reads TGTGCCGGCGATGGGGTAAACTATGGCTACACCTTC.

In its sample, this clonotype was seen a few times. The rearrangement uses TRBV3-1 and TRBJ2-1; D gene unclear. From germline, CDR1 is LGHDT and CDR2 YNNKEL (reference sequence). V was cut by 3 bases and J by 9 bases, with 12 bases left in between. The CDR3 totals 13 residues. The CDR3 here is CASSHGRTAEQFF. The CDR3 DNA follows: TGTGCCAGCAGCCATGGACGAACGGCTGAGCAGTTCTTC.

The chain links TRBV6-5 to TRBJ2-5; the D is unclear. The germline CDR1 and CDR2 sequences are MNHEY and SVGAGI. V dropped 6 bases and J dropped 1 base, with 15 bases sitting between them. The CDR3 has 15 amino acids. In DNA, the CDR3 is TGTGCCAGCAGCTTCCTCGGCGGAGTCCAAGAGACCCAGTACTTC. Its protein is CASSFLGGVQETQYF.

The gene calls are TRBV6-6 and TRBJ1-5; D unresolved. CDR1 is MNHNY and CDR2 is SVGAGI in the germline V gene (reference sequence). V was shortened by 6 bases and J by 3 bases, with 12 bases between the two germline ends. This CDR3 comprises 14 residues. CDR3 amino acids: CASRTGSTNQPQHF. As DNA, the CDR3 is TGTGCCAGCAGAACCGGCTCCACCAATCAGCCCCAGCATTTT.

CDR3 in amino acids: CASSQAGGQDIYGYTF. CDR3 DNA: TGTGCCAGCAGCCAAGCCGGTGGGCAGGACATCTATGGCTACACCTTC. The chain is built from TRBV4-2 and TRBJ1-2; possibly TRBD1 for D (5 bases). The CDR3 is 16 amino acids. Trimming shortened V by 1 base and J by 4 bases, and 16 bases separated the two germline ends. The germline CDR1 and CDR2 sequences are LGHNA and YNFKEQ.

V usage is TRBV18 and J usage is TRBJ2-3; D is unclear. With 2 bases removed from V and 2 bases from J, the gap between germline ends came to 11 bases. CDR3 length equals 15 residues. Per the germline V gene, CDR1 is KGHSH and CDR2 is LQKENI. CDR3 DNA sequence: TGTGCCAGCTCACCAAGAGGCGTTATCACAGATACGCAGTATTTT. Translated, it gives CASSPRGVITDTQYF.

The rearrangement links TRBV20-1 to TRBJ1-4; D is ambiguous. This CDR3 contains 12 residues. The germline V gene has CDR1 DFQATT and CDR2 SNEGSKA (reference sequence). V shed 0 bases and J shed 8 bases, with 7 bases lying between them. Here the CDR3 DNA reads TGCAGTGCTAGAGATGGGAGGGAAAAACTGTTTTTT. Residues: CSARDGREKLFF.

The chain has TRBV6-5 and TRBJ2-1; perhaps TRBD1 as D (6 bases). The CDR3 consists of 14 residues. The germline V gene has CDR1 MNHEY and CDR2 SVGAGI. V lost 2 bases and J lost 5, with 10 bases in between. CDR3 region: CASSYADRDNEQFF. Written as DNA, the CDR3 is TGTGCCAGCAGTTACGCGGACAGAGACAATGAGCAGTTCTTC.

This clonotype was counted between two and nine times. The genes are TRBV20-1 and TRBJ2-1; TRBD2 agrees at 11 bases. Germline V CDR1 and CDR2: DFQATT, SNEGSKA (reference sequence). This CDR3 has 16 amino acids. V shed 1 base and J 10 bases; nucleotides not matched to a gene: 12. The CDR3: CSARGDTSGGLGEQFF. In DNA form, the CDR3 reads TGCAGTGCTAGAGGGGATACTAGCGGGGGCCTGGGGGAGCAGTTCTTC.

In its sample, this clonotype was seen a few times. The chain uses TRBV4-2 and TRBJ2-7; 9 bases map to TRBD2. Germline assignment: CDR1 LGHNA and CDR2 YNFKEQ. This CDR3 comprises 18 residues. Unmatched junction bases numbered 13, after V lost 0 bases and J lost 4 bases. CDR3 coding DNA: TGTGCCAGCAGCCAAGAGATAATATCAGGGCGGGAGGGTTACGAGCAGTACTTC. It yields the protein CASSQEIISGREGYEQYF.

This chain uses TRBV3-1 with TRBJ2-3, with 9 bases matching TRBD2. The V and J ends lost 1 base and 5 bases, in that order; junction bases with no gene match: 7. This CDR3 has 16 amino acids. CDR1 LGHDT and CDR2 YNNKEL come from the germline V gene (reference sequence). The chain's CDR3 is CASSQVSGGRGDTQYF. CDR3 DNA sequence: TGTGCCAGCAGCCAAGTTAGCGGGGGACGGGGAGATACGCAGTATTTT.

This clonotype was recorded a few times. The CDR3 DNA sequence: TGTGCCAGCAGACTCAGGGGGCCCGGCCGAGAGACCCAGTACTTC. Protein: CASRLRGPGRETQYF. The rearrangement links TRBV7-9 to TRBJ2-5; TRBD1 aligns across 8 bases. The germline gives CDR1 SEHNR, CDR2 FQNEAQ (reference sequence). Trimming cost V 6 bases and J 4 bases; bases outside gene matches: 10. This CDR3 region has 15 residues.

This clonotype was counted between two and nine times. This sequence joins TRBV29-1 and TRBJ2-3, with 13 bases matching TRBD2. The germline CDR1 and CDR2 sequences are SQVTM and ANQGSEA. V trimming: 4 bases; J trimming: 6 bases; junction bases outside the gene matches: 10. The CDR3 has 16 amino acids. The CDR3 sequence is CSVATGLAGATDTQYF. The CDR3, as DNA: TGCAGCGTTGCGACAGGACTAGCGGGAGCTACCGATACGCAGTATTTT.

This clonotype was seen a handful of times. The V and J genes are TRBV7-9 and TRBJ2-5; 9 bases line up with TRBD2. The V and J ends lost 8 bases and 4 bases, in that order; junction bases with no gene match: 14. The CDR3 consists of 16 residues. Germline-derived CDR1 and CDR2 are SEHNR and FQNEAQ (reference sequence). CDR3 sequence: CASSKGASGMRETQYF. The CDR3, as DNA: TGTGCCAGCTCTAAGGGGGCTAGCGGGATGAGAGAGACCCAGTACTTC.

The chain links TRBV6-5 to TRBJ1-5; 7 positions agree with TRBD1. The CDR3 sequence is 14 residues long. CDR1 is MNHEY, CDR2 SVGAGI, per germline. V gave up 5 bases and J gave up 3 bases; unmatched junction bases: 4. The CDR3 protein is CASSKGQTNQPQHF. For the CDR3, the DNA is TGTGCCAGCAGTAAGGGACAGACCAATCAGCCCCAGCATTTT.

A few counts support this clonotype. The chain links TRBV7-3 to TRBJ2-3; D not resolved. Germline values: CDR1 SGHTA, CDR2 FQGTGA. The CDR3 spans 14 residues. Trimming stripped 1 base from V and 6 bases from J, with 11 bases between. The CDR3 protein is CASSLNPVGDTQYF. CDR3 sequence (DNA): TGTGCCAGCAGCTTAAATCCGGTCGGGGATACGCAGTATTTT. The variable domain in full, with the rest retrieved from reference TRBV7-3 and TRBJ2-3, is GAGVSQTPSNKVTEKGKYVELRCDPISGHTALYWYRQSLGQGPEFLIYFQGTGAADDSGLPNDRFFAVRPEGSVSTLKIQRTERGDSAVYLCASSLNPVGDTQYFGPGTRLTVL.

This clonotype was seen ten or more times. The V call is TRBV6-5, the J call TRBJ2-7; no definite D call. Germline values: CDR1 MNHEY, CDR2 SVGAGI. The CDR3 spans 14 residues. V shed 0 bases and J shed 0 bases, with 6 bases lying between them. CDR3: CASSYSASSYEQYF. The CDR3 DNA sequence: TGTGCCAGCAGTTACTCTGCAAGCTCCTACGAGCAGTACTTC.

The V gene is TRBV27, the J gene TRBJ1-2; D gene unclear. Trimming cost V 5 bases and J 2 bases, with 9 bases left between them. Looked up from germline, CDR1 is MNHEY and CDR2 is SMNVEV (reference sequence). The CDR3 loop spans 13 amino acids. CDR3 protein: CASSPYVNYGYTF. The CDR3 nucleotides read TGTGCCAGCAGTCCGTACGTCAACTATGGCTACACCTTC.

Only a few counts were recorded for this clonotype. As DNA, the CDR3 is TGCAGTGCACTTAGCGGGGACTCCTACGAGCAGTACTTC. Protein sequence: CSALSGDSYEQYF. This chain connects TRBV20-1 to TRBJ2-7, with 8 bases aligning to TRBD2. With V trimmed by 6 bases and J by 0 bases, 4 bases remained unmatched. Per the germline V gene, CDR1 is DFQATT and CDR2 is SNEGSKA (reference sequence). This CDR3 region has 13 residues.

The chain uses TRBV7-3 and TRBJ2-2; 8 positions agree with TRBD2. V shed 0 bases and J 3 bases; nucleotides not matched to a gene: 3. The CDR3 has 16 amino acids. Germline V gene data show CDR1 as SGHTA and CDR2 as FQGTGA. In DNA, the CDR3 is TGTGCCAGCAGCTTAACTTCGGGAGGGGACACCGGGGAGCTGTTTTTT. Protein: CASSLTSGGDTGELFF.

A remark on this clonotype: The junction departs from germline at one end; a sequencing error may be responsible. This chain joins TRBV28 and TRBJ2-3; D is perhaps TRBD2 (6 bases). Germline-derived CDR1 and CDR2 are MDHEN and SYDVKM. This CDR3 has 15 residues. The CDR3, as DNA: TGTGCCGGCAGTTTACGCGGGATTAGCACAGATACGCAGTATTTT. It encodes CAGSLRGISTDTQYF.

This clonotype showed up just a few times. The genes are TRBV7-9 and TRBJ2-3; 12 bases match TRBD2. Per the germline V gene, CDR1 is SEHNR and CDR2 is FQNEAQ (reference sequence). The junction had 9 bases not matched to a gene; V was cut back by 5 bases and J by 6 bases. This CDR3 spans 16 amino acids. The CDR3 DNA reads TGTGCCAGCAGCCCAATCCTAGCGGGAGGGACGGATACGCAGTATTTT. Amino acid sequence: CASSPILAGGTDTQYF.